The 28 T cell receptor beta chains below all came from one sample that was sequenced in a study of blood T cell repertoires in COVID-19. TCRdb's table, derived via immunoSEQ multiplex PCR, lists solely in-frame clones and lacks some. The sample holds 190,000 or so clones, around 88% seen once. Input material: PBMCs or T cells enriched from blood (not recorded which). The source of these receptors is a woman in her thirties who had been exposed to COVID-19.

The V and J genes are TRBV6-5 and TRBJ2-5; 7 nucleotides agree with TRBD1. V lost 5 bases and J lost 4; bases outside the gene matches: 10. The CDR3 length is 15 residues. Per germline, CDR1 MNHEY and CDR2 SVGAGI. The chain's CDR3 is CASSLTPDRSETQYF. The CDR3 region has the DNA TGTGCCAGCAGTCTTACGCCGGACAGGTCAGAGACCCAGTACTTC.

This clone turned up a few times. This rearrangement joins TRBV5-4 to TRBJ1-1, with 7 positions matching TRBD1. CDR3 size: 16 residues. J lost 1 base, V lost 0 bases, and 6 bases had no gene match. Germline CDR1 is SGHNT and CDR2 is YYREEE (reference sequence). This CDR3 reads CASSLGVGTANTEAFF. CDR3 DNA: TGTGCCAGCAGCTTGGGAGTTGGGACAGCGAACACTGAAGCTTTCTTT. Combining the CDR3 with reference TRBV5-4 and TRBJ1-1 gives the whole variable domain ETGVTQSPTHLIKTRGQQVTLRCSSQSGHNTVSWYQQALGQGPQFIFQYYREEENGRGNFPPRFSGLQFPNYSSELNVNALELDDSALYLCASSLGVGTANTEAFFGQGTRLTVV.

This clone was counted once. The chain employs TRBV6-5 and TRBJ1-1; D is possibly TRBD1 (6 bases). This CDR3 contains 16 residues. Trimming took 0 bases from V and 1 from J, leaving 12 bases between them. CDR1 is MNHEY, CDR2 SVGAGI, per germline. CDR3 loop: CASSYSLWGRNTEAFF. The CDR3 region has the DNA TGTGCCAGCAGTTACTCTCTATGGGGGCGGAACACTGAAGCTTTCTTT.

J is TRBJ1-3 and V is TRBV4-1; D perhaps matches TRBD1 (6 bases). The CDR3 totals 14 residues. CDR1 and CDR2 (germline): MGHRA, YSYEKL. V was clipped by 2 bases and J by 4 bases, with 9 bases between them. CDR3 region: CASSQPTGGNTIYF. The CDR3 DNA reads TGCGCCAGCAGCCAACCGACAGGAGGAAACACCATATATTTT.

The rearrangement joins TRBV6-5 to TRBJ1-1, with D unresolved. V was cut by 0 bases and J by 5 bases, with 13 bases left in between. CDR3 length: 15 residues. Per the germline V gene, CDR1 is MNHEY and CDR2 is SVGAGI. CDR3 sequence (DNA): TGTGCCAGCAGTTACTCGAGGGTTCTGGGAACTGAAGCTTTCTTT. This translates into CASSYSRVLGTEAFF.

This clone was counted a single time. The chain recombines TRBV27 with TRBJ1-5; D gene unclear. Trimming cost V 6 bases and J 3 bases, with 9 bases left between them. This CDR3 spans 13 amino acids. Germline V gives CDR1 MNHEY, CDR2 SMNVEV (reference sequence). The CDR3 DNA reads as TGTGCCAGCAGGCGGGGTCACAATCAGCCCCAGCATTTT. Its translation is CASRRGHNQPQHF.

This chain joins TRBV9 and TRBJ2-5; maybe TRBD2 (6 bases). Trimming pared 3 bases from V and 2 bases from J, leaving 11 bases between. Germline loops: CDR1 SGDLS, CDR2 YYNGEE. The CDR3 sequence is 14 residues long. This CDR3 reads CASSGPGLQETQYF. The CDR3, as DNA: TGTGCCAGCAGCGGCCCGGGACTTCAAGAGACCCAGTACTTC.

The chain links TRBV13 to TRBJ1-1; D not certain. Germline values: CDR1 PRHDT, CDR2 FYEKMQ (reference sequence). Trimming stripped 3 bases from V and 7 bases from J, with 9 bases between. The CDR3 covers 12 residues. This CDR3 is CASSFQEGEAFF. The CDR3 nucleotides read TGTGCCAGCAGCTTTCAAGAGGGTGAAGCTTTCTTT.

The rearrangement uses TRBV15 and TRBJ1-2; possible D gene TRBD1, 5 bases. Trimming took off 1 base at V and 10 bases at J, with 19 bases between the two ends. CDR1 is LNHNV, CDR2 YYDKDF, per germline (reference sequence). This CDR3 region has 15 residues. The CDR3 sequence is CATSRGSGRVKDYTF. CDR3 DNA: TGTGCCACCAGCAGAGGTTCCGGCAGGGTCAAAGACTACACCTTC.

CDR3 residues: CASSPNRYNEQFF. The CDR3 DNA reads TGTGCCAGCTCACCAAATCGGTACAATGAGCAGTTCTTC. V usage is TRBV18 and J usage is TRBJ2-1, with D hard to call. Germline CDR1 and CDR2: KGHSH and LQKENI. The V gene lost 2 bases and the J gene lost 4 bases, with 6 bases spanning the gap. The CDR3 is made up of 13 amino acids. Together with reference TRBV18 and TRBJ2-1, the CDR3 gives the full variable domain: NAGVMQNPRHLVRRRGQEARLRCSPMKGHSHVYWYRQLPEEGLKFMVYLQKENIIDESGMPKERFSAEFPKEGPSILRIQQVVRGDSAAYFCASSPNRYNEQFFGPGTRLTVL.

The rearrangement joins TRBV3-1 (or the pseudogene TRBV3-2) to TRBJ1-5, with D unresolved. V gave up 3 bases and J gave up 7 bases, with 16 bases separating them. This CDR3 is built from 15 residues. Germline CDR1 and CDR2: LGHDT and YNNKEL (reference sequence). Here the CDR3 reads CASSHSGAVRQPQHF. In DNA, the CDR3 is TGTGCCAGCAGCCATTCCGGAGCGGTTAGGCAGCCCCAGCATTTT.

This clone was seen just once. J is TRBJ1-1 and V is TRBV10-2; no clear D gene. Germline CDR1 and CDR2: WSHSY and SAAADI. The CDR3 has 13 amino acids. V gave up 6 bases and J gave up 10 bases, with 18 bases separating them. The CDR3 region is CASSVDIVLVAFF. The CDR3 DNA reads TGCGCCAGCAGCGTAGACATCGTTTTAGTAGCTTTCTTT.

This sequence joins TRBV2 and TRBJ1-2; 7 positions agree with TRBD1. Germline V CDR1 and CDR2: SNHLY, FYNNEI. The CDR3 loop spans 16 amino acids. J lost 8 bases, V lost 2 bases, and 14 bases had no gene match. CDR3 in amino acids: CASSEPPGTANRGYTF. The CDR3 DNA follows: TGTGCCAGCAGTGAACCCCCCGGGACAGCAAACCGGGGCTACACCTTC.

The gene calls are TRBV12-3 or TRBV12-4 and TRBJ2-1; TRBD2 matches at 13 bases. V dropped 5 bases and J dropped 15; count of bases not matched to a gene: 7. CDR3 length: 13 amino acids. Here the CDR3 DNA reads TGTGCCAGCAGTGGGACTAGCGGGGTTAGTCCGTTCTTC. This gives the protein CASSGTSGVSPFF.

The V gene is TRBV18, the J gene TRBJ2-5; 10 nucleotides line up with TRBD1. CDR1 is KGHSH and CDR2 is LQKENI in the germline V gene. The CDR3 runs to 15 residues. V was clipped by 5 bases and J by 9 bases; unmatched bases: 12. The CDR3 nucleotides are TGTGCCAGCTCAACGTCTCCCGGGACAGGGGAGGCCCAGTACTTC. Protein: CASSTSPGTGEAQYF.

V usage is TRBV9 and J usage is TRBJ2-7; D is possibly TRBD1 (6 bases). Deletions cut 0 bases from V and 5 bases from J, with 18 bases between. CDR1 SGDLS and CDR2 YYNGEE come from the germline V gene. This CDR3 region has 16 residues. The CDR3 DNA is TGTGCCAGCAGCGTAGCTTTGGGCACAGGGTTCGACGAGCAGTACTTC. Its protein is CASSVALGTGFDEQYF.

The genes are TRBV9 and TRBJ2-2; TRBD1 is a possible D gene (6 bases). With 0 bases removed from V and 7 bases from J, the gap between germline ends came to 16 bases. CDR3 length: 16 amino acids. The V gene's germline CDR1 is SGDLS and CDR2 YYNGEE. The CDR3 region has the DNA TGTGCCAGCAGCGTAGATCTCAGGGGTACGGGCGGGGAGCTGTTTTTT. Its translation: CASSVDLRGTGGELFF. Looking up the rest from reference TRBV9 and TRBJ2-2 gives the full variable domain: DSGVTQTPKHLITATGQRVTLRCSPRSGDLSVYWYQQSLDQGLQFLIQYYNGEERAKGNILERFSAQQFPDLHSELNLSSLELGDSALYFCASSVDLRGTGGELFFGEGSRLTVL.

This sequence joins TRBV10-1 and TRBJ2-1; 9 bases are a match to TRBD2. The V gene end was trimmed by 3 bases and the J gene end by 4 bases; junction bases not matched to a gene: 4. Germline V gene data show CDR1 as WNHNN and CDR2 as SYGVQD (reference sequence). The CDR3 contains 15 residues. CDR3 nucleotides: TGCGCCAGCAGTGAAGCGGGGGGCCCGTACAATGAGCAGTTCTTC. This codes for CASSEAGGPYNEQFF.

This clone was observed a few times. The V call is TRBV9, the J call TRBJ1-5, with TRBD1 matching 7 bases. The CDR3 covers 14 residues. The V gene end was trimmed by 1 base and the J gene end by 5 bases; junction bases not matched to a gene: 3. Germline V gives CDR1 SGDLS, CDR2 YYNGEE. The CDR3 is CASSVSGGDQPQHF. The DNA of the CDR3 is TGTGCCAGCAGCGTATCAGGGGGAGATCAGCCCCAGCATTTT.

The chain joins TRBV11-1 to TRBJ1-6; TRBD1 aligns across 9 bases. The junction had 5 bases not matched to a gene; V was cut back by 4 bases and J by 10 bases. The CDR3 covers 14 residues. Germline V gene sequence: CDR1 SGHAT, CDR2 FQDESV (reference sequence). The CDR3 region is CASSYRDRDSPLHF. CDR3 nucleotides: TGTGCCAGCAGCTACCGGGACAGGGACTCACCCCTCCACTTT.

This sequence joins TRBV4-2 and TRBJ2-1, with 9 positions matching TRBD2. This CDR3 region has 16 residues. V shed 0 bases, J shed 6 bases, and the junction held 6 bases outside the gene matches. CDR1 is LGHNA and CDR2 is YNFKEQ in the germline V gene. The CDR3 DNA follows: TGTGCCAGCAGCCAAGAGTCCCTAGCGGGGATCAATGAGCAGTTCTTC. This encodes CASSQESLAGINEQFF.

The chain has TRBV15 and TRBJ2-2; D remains ambiguous. This CDR3 is 16 amino acids long. Germline-derived CDR1 and CDR2 are LNHNV and YYDKDF (reference sequence). Trimming removed 1 base from V and 0 bases from J, with 9 bases in between. The CDR3 nucleotides read TGTGCCACCAGCAGAGCACATAACGCGAACACCGGGGAGCTGTTTTTT. Protein sequence: CATSRAHNANTGELFF.

The chain carries TRBV30 and TRBJ1-2, with D hard to call. The length of the CDR3 is 13 residues. The V and J ends lost 4 bases and 7 bases respectively, with 16 bases between them. Germline V lookup: CDR1 GTSNPN, CDR2 SVGIG (reference sequence). CDR3 nucleotide sequence: TGTGCCTGGAAGCAGGCAGGCCCAAGTGGCTACACCTTC. Translating gives CAWKQAGPSGYTF.

The chain joins TRBV6-1 to TRBJ1-3; 7 bases are shared with TRBD1. The V and J ends lost 3 bases and 7 bases, in that order; junction bases with no gene match: 3. CDR3 length: 13 residues. CDR1 is MNHNS, CDR2 SASEGT, per germline. CDR3 region: CASSDTGANTIYF. CDR3 sequence (DNA): TGTGCCAGCAGTGACACAGGGGCCAACACCATATATTTT.

This clone was recorded once. The rearrangement links TRBV5-1 to TRBJ1-5; D call uncertain. The CDR3 is 14 residues long. V was shortened by 2 bases and J by 3 bases, with 9 bases between the two germline ends. From germline, CDR1 is SGHRS and CDR2 YFSETQ. The CDR3 DNA sequence: TGCGCCAGCAGCTTTAACGGGGACAATCAGCCCCAGCATTTT. Protein: CASSFNGDNQPQHF.

DNA for the CDR3: TGTGCCAGCAGCTTAGTCGACAGTATCTATGGCTACACCTTC. Amino acids: CASSLVDSIYGYTF. The gene calls are TRBV7-9 and TRBJ1-2; TRBD1 is a possible D gene (5 bases). This CDR3 spans 14 amino acids. Germline V gene sequence: CDR1 SEHNR, CDR2 FQNEAQ (reference sequence). Trimming removed 1 base from V and 4 bases from J, with 10 bases in between.

This rearrangement joins TRBV5-6 to TRBJ2-2, with 9 bases fitting TRBD1. After removal of 3 bases from V and 3 bases from J, the junction contained 3 bases not matched to a gene. Germline-derived CDR1 and CDR2 are SGHDT and YYEEEE. The CDR3 length is 15 residues. For the CDR3, the DNA is TGTGCCAGCAGCTGGGGACAGGGCGACACCGGGGAGCTGTTTTTT. Its protein is CASSWGQGDTGELFF.

This chain links TRBV5-6 with TRBJ2-7; maybe TRBD2 (5 bases). The germline V gene has CDR1 SGHDT and CDR2 YYEEEE. Trimming stripped 0 bases from V and 0 bases from J, with 10 bases between. CDR3 size: 15 residues. The CDR3 protein is CASSLVEDFSYEQYF. CDR3 sequence (DNA): TGTGCCAGCAGCTTGGTGGAGGATTTCTCCTACGAGCAGTACTTC. The entire variable domain, with the rest obtained from reference TRBV5-6 and TRBJ2-7, is as follows: DAGVTQSPTHLIKTRGQQVTLRCSPKSGHDTVSWYQQALGQGPQFIFQYYEEEERQRGNFPDRFSGHQFPNYSSELNVNALLLGDSALYLCASSLVEDFSYEQYFGPGTRLTVT.